This TCR beta chain was identified during a study of blood T cell repertoires in COVID-19. Study at large: Both acute and convalescent COVID-19 samples were obtained from the United States, Italy and Spain. T cells, B-cell-depleted T cells, or PBMCs supplied cDNA or gDNA.

Study processing details: Estimates of nucleated cell counts were drawn from the amplification of reference gene primers. Data came from immunoSEQ multiplex PCR; TCRdb stores just in-frame clones and leaves some out. V and J calls plus clone size are reproduced from that table; the DNA served to infer D and trimming. The profile shows about 240,000 clones, 82% of them singletons. The CDR3 contains 15 residues. Germline CDR1 reads SGDLS; CDR2 reads YYNGEE. Trimming removed 4 bases from V and 2 bases from J, with 13 bases in between. This clone appeared once. V gene TRBV9 combines with J gene TRBJ2-1, with a weak D call TRBD2 (7 bases). This TCR came from a woman aged 55 to 70 with active or convalescent COVID-19. Specimen: peripheral blood. DNA of the CDR3: TGTGCCAGCAGCCCCGAGGGGGGGGCCTACAATGAGCAGTTCTTC. It is translated as CASSPEGGAYNEQFF. The entire variable domain, with the rest obtained from reference TRBV9 and TRBJ2-1, is as follows: DSGVTQTPKHLITATGQRVTLRCSPRSGDLSVYWYQQSLDQGLQFLIQYYNGEERAKGNILERFSAQQFPDLHSELNLSSLELGDSALYFCASSPEGGAYNEQFFGPGTRLTVL.